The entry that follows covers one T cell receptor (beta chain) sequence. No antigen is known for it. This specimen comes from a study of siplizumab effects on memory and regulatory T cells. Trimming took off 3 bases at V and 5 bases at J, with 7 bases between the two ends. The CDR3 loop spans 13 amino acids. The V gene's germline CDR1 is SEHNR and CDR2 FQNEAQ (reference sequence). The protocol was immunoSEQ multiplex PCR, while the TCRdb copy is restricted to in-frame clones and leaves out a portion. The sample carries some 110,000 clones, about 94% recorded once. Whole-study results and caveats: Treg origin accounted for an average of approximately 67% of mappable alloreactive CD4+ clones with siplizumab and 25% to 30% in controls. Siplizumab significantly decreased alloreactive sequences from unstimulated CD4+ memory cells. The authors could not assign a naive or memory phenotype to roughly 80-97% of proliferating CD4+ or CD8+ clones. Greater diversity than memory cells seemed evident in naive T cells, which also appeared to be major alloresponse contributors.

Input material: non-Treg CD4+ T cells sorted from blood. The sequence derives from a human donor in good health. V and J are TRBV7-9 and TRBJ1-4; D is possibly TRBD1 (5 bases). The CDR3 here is CASSLWGNEKLFF. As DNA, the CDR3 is TGTGCCAGCAGCTTGTGGGGCAATGAAAAACTGTTTTTT.